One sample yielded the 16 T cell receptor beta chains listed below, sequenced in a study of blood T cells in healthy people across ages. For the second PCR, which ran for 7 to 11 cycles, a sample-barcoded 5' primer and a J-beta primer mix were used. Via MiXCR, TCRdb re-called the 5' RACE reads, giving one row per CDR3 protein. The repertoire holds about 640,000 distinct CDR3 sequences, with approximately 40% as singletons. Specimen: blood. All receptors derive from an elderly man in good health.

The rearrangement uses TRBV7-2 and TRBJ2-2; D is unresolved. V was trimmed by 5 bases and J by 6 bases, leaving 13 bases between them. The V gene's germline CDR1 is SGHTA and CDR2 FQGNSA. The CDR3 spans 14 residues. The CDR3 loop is CASSLARSPGELFF. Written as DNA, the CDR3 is TGTGCCAGCAGCCTCGCCCGGTCCCCCGGGGAGCTGTTTTTT.

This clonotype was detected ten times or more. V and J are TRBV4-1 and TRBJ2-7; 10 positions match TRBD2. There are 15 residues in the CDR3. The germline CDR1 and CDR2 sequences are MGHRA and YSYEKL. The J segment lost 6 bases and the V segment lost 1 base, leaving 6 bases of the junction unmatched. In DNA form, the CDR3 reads TGCGCCAGCAGCCAAGCGCTAGCGGGGGCTCCCGAGCAGTACTTC. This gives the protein CASSQALAGAPEQYF.

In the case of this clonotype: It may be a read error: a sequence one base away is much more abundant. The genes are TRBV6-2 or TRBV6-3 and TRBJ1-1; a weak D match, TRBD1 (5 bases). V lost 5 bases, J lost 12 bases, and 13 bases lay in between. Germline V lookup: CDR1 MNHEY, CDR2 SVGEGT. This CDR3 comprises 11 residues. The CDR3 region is CASSTGTRPFF. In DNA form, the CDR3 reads TGTGCCAGCAGTACCGGGACGCGGCCTTTCTTT.

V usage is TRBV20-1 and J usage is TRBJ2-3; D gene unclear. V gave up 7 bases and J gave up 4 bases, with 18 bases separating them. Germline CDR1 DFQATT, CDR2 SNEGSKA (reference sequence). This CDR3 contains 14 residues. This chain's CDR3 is CSGIGLTGADTQYF. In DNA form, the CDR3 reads TGCAGTGGCATCGGGCTGACGGGCGCAGATACGCAGTATTTT.

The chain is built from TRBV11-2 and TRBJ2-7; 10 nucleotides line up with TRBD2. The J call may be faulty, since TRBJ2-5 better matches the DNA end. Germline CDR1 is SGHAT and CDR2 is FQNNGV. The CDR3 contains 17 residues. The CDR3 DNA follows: TGTGCCAGCAGCTTAGGAGTCCTAGCGGGAGAGAGGGAGACCCAGTACTTC. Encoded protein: CASSLGVLAGERETQYF.

Written as DNA, the CDR3 is TGCAGTGCTAGAGATCCGCAGCGGGGGGGCACAGATACGCAGTATTTT. Translated: CSARDPQRGGTDTQYF. The chain couples TRBV20-1 to TRBJ2-3; 9 bases map to TRBD2. The CDR3 consists of 16 residues. The germline V gene has CDR1 DFQATT and CDR2 SNEGSKA (reference sequence). With 0 bases clipped from V and 1 base from J, the junction kept 5 bases outside the gene matches.

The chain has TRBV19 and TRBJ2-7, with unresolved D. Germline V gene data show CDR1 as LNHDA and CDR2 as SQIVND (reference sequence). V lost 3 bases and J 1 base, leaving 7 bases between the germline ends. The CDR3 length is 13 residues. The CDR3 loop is CASSMDGSYEQYF. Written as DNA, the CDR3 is TGTGCCAGTAGTATGGACGGGTCCTACGAGCAGTACTTC.

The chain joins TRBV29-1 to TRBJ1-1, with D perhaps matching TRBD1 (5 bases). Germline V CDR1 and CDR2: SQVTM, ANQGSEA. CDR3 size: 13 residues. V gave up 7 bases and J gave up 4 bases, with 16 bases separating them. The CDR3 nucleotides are TGCAGCGCCGAACTTGGGACTACCACTGAAGCTTTCTTT. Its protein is CSAELGTTTEAFF.

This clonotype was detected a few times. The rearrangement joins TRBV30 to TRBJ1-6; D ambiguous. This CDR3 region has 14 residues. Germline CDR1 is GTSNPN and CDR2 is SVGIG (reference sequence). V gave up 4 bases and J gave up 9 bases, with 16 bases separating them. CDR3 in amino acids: CAWTKPQPSSPLHF. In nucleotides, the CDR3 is TGTGCCTGGACTAAGCCGCAACCCAGTTCACCCCTCCACTTT.

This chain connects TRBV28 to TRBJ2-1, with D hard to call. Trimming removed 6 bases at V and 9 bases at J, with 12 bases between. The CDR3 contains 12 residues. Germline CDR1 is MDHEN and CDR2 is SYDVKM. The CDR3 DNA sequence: TGTGCCAGCAGCTATAGGTACGGTGAGCAGTTCTTC. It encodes CASSYRYGEQFF.

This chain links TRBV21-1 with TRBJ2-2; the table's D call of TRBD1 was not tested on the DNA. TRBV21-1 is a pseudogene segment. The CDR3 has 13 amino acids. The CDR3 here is CASRPGGTGELFF. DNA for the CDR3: TGTGCCAGCAGACCGGGGGGGACCGGGGAGCTGTTTTTT.

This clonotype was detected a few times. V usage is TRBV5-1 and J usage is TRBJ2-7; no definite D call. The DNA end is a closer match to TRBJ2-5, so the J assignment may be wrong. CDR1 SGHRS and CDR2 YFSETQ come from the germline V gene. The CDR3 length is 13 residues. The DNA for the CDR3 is TGCGCCAGCAGCGTGGGCGGACCGACGACCCAGTACTTC. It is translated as CASSVGGPTTQYF.

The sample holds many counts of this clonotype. The CDR3 loop reads CSAERNVQYF. CDR3 sequence (DNA): TGCAGTGCGGAAAGAAATGTGCAGTACTTC. The chain links TRBV20-1 to TRBJ2-7; D gene unclear. V lost 6 bases and J 9 bases, leaving 12 bases between the germline ends. CDR3 size: 10 residues. CDR1 is DFQATT and CDR2 is SNEGSKA in the germline V gene (reference sequence).

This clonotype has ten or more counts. Here the CDR3 reads CSAPGRLGNNEQFF. CDR3 in DNA: TGCAGCGCCCCCGGGAGACTTGGAAACAATGAGCAGTTCTTC. V and J are TRBV29-1 and TRBJ2-1, with D perhaps matching TRBD2 (6 bases). In germline, CDR1 is SQVTM, CDR2 ANQGSEA. V gave up 7 bases and J gave up 5 bases, with 18 bases separating them. CDR3 size: 14 residues.

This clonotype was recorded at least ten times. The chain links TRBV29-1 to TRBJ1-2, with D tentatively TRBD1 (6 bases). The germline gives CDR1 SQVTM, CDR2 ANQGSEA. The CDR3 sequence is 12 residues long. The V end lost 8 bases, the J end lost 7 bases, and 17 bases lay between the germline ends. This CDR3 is CSYYRVQGGYTF. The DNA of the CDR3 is TGCAGCTATTACAGGGTCCAGGGTGGCTACACCTTC.

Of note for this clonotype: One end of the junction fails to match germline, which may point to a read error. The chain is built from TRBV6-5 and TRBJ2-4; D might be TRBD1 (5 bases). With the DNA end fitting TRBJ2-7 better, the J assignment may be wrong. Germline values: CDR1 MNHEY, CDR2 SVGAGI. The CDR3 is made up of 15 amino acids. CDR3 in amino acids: CTSSYVPQGDYEQYF. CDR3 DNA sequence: TGTACCAGCAGTTACGTTCCCCAAGGGGACTACGAGCAGTACTTC.